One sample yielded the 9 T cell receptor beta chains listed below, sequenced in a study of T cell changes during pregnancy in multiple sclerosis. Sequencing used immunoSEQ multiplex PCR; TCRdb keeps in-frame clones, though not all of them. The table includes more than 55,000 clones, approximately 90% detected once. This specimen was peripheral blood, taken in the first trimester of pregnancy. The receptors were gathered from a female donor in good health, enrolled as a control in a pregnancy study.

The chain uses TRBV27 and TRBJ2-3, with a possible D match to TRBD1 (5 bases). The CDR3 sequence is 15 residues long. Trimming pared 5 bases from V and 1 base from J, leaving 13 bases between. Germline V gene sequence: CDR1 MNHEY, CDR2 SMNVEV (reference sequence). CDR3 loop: CASSPWTSGTDTQYF. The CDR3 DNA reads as TGTGCCAGCAGTCCTTGGACAAGCGGCACAGATACGCAGTATTTT.

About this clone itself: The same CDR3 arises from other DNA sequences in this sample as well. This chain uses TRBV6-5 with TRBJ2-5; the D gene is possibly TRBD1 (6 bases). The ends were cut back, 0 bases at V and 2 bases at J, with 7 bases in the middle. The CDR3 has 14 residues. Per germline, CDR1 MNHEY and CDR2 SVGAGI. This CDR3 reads CASSYSTGQETQYF. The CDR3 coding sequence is TGTGCCAGCAGTTACTCGACAGGACAAGAGACCCAGTACTTC.

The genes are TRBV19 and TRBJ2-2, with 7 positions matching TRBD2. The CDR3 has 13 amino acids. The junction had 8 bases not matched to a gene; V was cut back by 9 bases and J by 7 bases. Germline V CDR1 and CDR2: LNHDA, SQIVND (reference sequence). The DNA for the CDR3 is TGTGCCAGCGGGAGGAGTCCTGACGGGGAGCTGTTTTTT. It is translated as CASGRSPDGELFF.

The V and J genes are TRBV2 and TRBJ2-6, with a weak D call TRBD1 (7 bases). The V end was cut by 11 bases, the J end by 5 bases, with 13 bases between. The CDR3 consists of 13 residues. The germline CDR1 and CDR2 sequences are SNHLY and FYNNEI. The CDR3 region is CAGGTERANVLTF. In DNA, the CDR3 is TGTGCCGGAGGGACAGAGCGGGCCAACGTCCTGACTTTC.

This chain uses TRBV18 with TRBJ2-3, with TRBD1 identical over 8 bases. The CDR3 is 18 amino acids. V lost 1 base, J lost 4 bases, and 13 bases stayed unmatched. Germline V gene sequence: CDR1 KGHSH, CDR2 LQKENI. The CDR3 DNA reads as TGTGCCAGCTCACCACGAGGGAGGACAGGGTCTGGCGCAGATACGCAGTATTTT. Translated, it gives CASSPRGRTGSGADTQYF.

In DNA, the CDR3 is TGTGCCAGCAGCTTAGTTGGGGGGGGAAACACCGGGGAGCTGTTTTTT. Its translation: CASSLVGGGNTGELFF. V usage is TRBV7-8 and J usage is TRBJ2-2; TRBD2 matches 7 bases. CDR1 SGHVS and CDR2 FQNEAQ come from the germline V gene. Germline trimming cut 1 base from V and 2 bases from J; bases unmatched to any gene: 4. The CDR3 loop spans 16 amino acids.

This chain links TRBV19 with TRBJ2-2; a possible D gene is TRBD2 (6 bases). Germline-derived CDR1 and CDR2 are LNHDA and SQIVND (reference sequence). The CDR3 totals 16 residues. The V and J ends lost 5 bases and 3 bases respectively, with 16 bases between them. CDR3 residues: CASSFPGRGDTGELFF. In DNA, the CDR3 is TGTGCCAGTAGTTTCCCTGGGCGGGGAGACACCGGGGAGCTGTTTTTT.

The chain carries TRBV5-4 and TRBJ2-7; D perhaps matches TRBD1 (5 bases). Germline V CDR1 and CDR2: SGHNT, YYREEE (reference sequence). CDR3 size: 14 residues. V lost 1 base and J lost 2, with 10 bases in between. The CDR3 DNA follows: TGTGCCAGCAGCTTGCAGGGTGAGACCTACGAGCAGTACTTC. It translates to CASSLQGETYEQYF. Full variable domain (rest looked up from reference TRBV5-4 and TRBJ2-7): ETGVTQSPTHLIKTRGQQVTLRCSSQSGHNTVSWYQQALGQGPQFIFQYYREEENGRGNFPPRFSGLQFPNYSSELNVNALELDDSALYLCASSLQGETYEQYFGPGTRLTVT.

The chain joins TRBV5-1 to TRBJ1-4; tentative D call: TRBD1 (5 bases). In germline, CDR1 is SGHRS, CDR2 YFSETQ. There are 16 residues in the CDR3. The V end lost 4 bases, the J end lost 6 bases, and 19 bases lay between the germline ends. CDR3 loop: CASSRGGRGEDEKLFF. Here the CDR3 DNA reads TGCGCCAGCAGCCGCGGCGGGAGGGGCGAGGATGAAAAACTGTTTTTT.